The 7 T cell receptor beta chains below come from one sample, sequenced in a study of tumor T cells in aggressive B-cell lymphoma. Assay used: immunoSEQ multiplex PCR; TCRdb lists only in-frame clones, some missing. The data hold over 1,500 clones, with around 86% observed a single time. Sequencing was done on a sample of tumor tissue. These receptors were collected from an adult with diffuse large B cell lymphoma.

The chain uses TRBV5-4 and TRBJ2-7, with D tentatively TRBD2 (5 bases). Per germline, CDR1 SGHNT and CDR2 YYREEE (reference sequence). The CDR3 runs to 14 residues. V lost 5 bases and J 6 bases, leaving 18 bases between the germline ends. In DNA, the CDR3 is TGTGCCAGCAGTCCCCAACTAGTGGCGGGCGAGCAGTACTTC. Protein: CASSPQLVAGEQYF.

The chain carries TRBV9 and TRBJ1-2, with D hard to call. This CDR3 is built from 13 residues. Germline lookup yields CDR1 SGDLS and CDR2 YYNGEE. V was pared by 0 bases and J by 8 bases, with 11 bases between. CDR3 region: CASSVDWSDGYTF. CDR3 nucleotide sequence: TGTGCCAGCAGCGTAGATTGGAGTGACGGCTACACCTTC.

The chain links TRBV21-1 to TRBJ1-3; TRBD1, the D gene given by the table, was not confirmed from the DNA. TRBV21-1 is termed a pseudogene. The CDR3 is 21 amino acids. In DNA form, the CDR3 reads TGTGCCAGCAGCCAAGGTAGGAGGGACAGGGGCTTTCCCCACTCTGGAAACACCATATATTTT. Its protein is CASSQGRRDRGFPHSGNTIYF.

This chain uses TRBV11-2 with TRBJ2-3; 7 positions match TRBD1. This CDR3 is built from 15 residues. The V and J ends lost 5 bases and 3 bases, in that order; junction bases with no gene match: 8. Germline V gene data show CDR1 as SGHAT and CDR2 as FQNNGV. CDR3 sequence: CASSHGQARTDTQYF. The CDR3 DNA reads TGTGCCAGCAGCCACGGACAGGCGAGAACAGATACGCAGTATTTT.

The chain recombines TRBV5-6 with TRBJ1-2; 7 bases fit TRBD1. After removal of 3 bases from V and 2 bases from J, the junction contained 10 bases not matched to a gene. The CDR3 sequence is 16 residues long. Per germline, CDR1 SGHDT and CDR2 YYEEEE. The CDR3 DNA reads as TGTGCCAGCAGCTACGCGGGGCAGGGGGAAAACTATGGCTACACCTTC. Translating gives CASSYAGQGENYGYTF. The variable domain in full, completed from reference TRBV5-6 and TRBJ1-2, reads DAGVTQSPTHLIKTRGQQVTLRCSPKSGHDTVSWYQQALGQGPQFIFQYYEEEERQRGNFPDRFSGHQFPNYSSELNVNALLLGDSALYLCASSYAGQGENYGYTFGSGTRLTVV.

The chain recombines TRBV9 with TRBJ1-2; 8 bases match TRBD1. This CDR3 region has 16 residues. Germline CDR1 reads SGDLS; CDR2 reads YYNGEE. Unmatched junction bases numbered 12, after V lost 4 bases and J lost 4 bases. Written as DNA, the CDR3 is TGTGCCAGCAGCACGATACCCAGGGGGCGCAGCTATGGCTACACCTTC. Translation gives CASSTIPRGRSYGYTF.

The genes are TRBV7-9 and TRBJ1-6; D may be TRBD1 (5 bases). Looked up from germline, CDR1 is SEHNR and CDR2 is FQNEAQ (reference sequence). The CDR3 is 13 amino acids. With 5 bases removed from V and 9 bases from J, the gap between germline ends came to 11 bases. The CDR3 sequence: CASSNTGGSPLHF. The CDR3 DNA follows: TGTGCCAGCAGCAATACCGGGGGTTCACCCCTCCACTTT.